This T cell receptor beta chain was documented in a study of identifying expanded T cells in peripheral blood. The V and J ends lost 2 bases and 2 bases, in that order; junction bases with no gene match: 10. The CDR3 runs to 17 residues. The V gene's germline CDR1 is SGHVS and CDR2 FQNEAQ. Assay used: immunoSEQ multiplex PCR; TCRdb lists only in-frame clones, some missing. The repertoire has 80,000 to 90,000 clones, about 88% of them found once; the top ten carry around 2.7%. The V and J genes are TRBV7-8 and TRBJ2-7; TRBD1 matches 9 bases. The receptor comes from a person aged 18-70 years in good health. The sample taken for sequencing was blood. CDR3 DNA sequence: TGTGCCAGCAGCTTACCAAACAGGGGGACAGGGACCTACGAGCAGTACTTC. It translates to CASSLPNRGTGTYEQYF.